Listed below are T cell receptor beta chains from one sample, sequenced in a study of T cell responses to AZD1222 COVID-19 vaccine. Measured with immunoSEQ multiplex PCR; TCRdb has only the in-frame clones, and not every one. The sample has 90,000 to 150,000 clones, approximately 90% seen once. This specimen consisted of peripheral blood, obtained on day 0 of AZD1222 vaccination. The receptor set was obtained from an adult in good health. CDR3s leave out the opening cysteine and the closing phenylalanine or tryptophan.

j_call v_call cdr3_aa
TRBJ2-2 TRBV11-3 ASSPGGVETGELF
TRBJ2-7 TRBV28 ASRPYRGERSYEQY
TRBJ2-1 TRBV5-1 ASSLYSPAGGNYNEQF
TRBJ1-2 TRBV27 ASSPPGQRSYGYT
TRBJ2-5 TRBV30 AWNLKGQETQY
TRBJ1-1 TRBV6-1 ASSEDWTAEAF
TRBJ1-2 TRBV15 ATSRVGNYGYT
TRBJ2-1 TRBV28 ASSLQLADYNEQF
TRBJ2-2 TRBV11-2 ASSLGLATGELF
TRBJ2-5 TRBV5-1 ASSIQETQY
TRBJ2-1 TRBV10-3 AIRANNEQF